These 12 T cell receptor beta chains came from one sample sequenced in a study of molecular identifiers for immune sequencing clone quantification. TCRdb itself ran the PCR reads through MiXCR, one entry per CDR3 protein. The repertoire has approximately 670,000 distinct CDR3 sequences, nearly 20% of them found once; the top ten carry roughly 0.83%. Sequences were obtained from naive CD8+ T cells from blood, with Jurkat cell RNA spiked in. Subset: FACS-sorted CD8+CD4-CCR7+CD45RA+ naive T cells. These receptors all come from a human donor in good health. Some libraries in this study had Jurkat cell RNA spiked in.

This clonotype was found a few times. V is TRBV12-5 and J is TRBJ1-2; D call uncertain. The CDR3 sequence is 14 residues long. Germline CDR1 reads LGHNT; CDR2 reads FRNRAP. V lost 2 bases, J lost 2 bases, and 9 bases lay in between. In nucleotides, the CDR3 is TGTGCTAGTGGTTTGACCGGACGGAACTATGGCTACACCTTC. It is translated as CASGLTGRNYGYTF.

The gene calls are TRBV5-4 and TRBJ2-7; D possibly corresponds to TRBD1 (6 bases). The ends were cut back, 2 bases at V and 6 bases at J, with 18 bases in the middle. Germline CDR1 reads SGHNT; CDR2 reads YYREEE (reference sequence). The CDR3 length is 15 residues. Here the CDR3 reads CASSLEGRGLCEQYF. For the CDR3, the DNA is TGTGCCAGCAGCTTAGAAGGAAGGGGGTTATGCGAGCAGTACTTC.

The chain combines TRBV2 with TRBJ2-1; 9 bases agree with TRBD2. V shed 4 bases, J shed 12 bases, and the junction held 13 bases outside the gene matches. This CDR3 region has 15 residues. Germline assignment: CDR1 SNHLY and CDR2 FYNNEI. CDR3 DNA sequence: TGTGCCAGCAGTGCAGCGCAGGGACTAGCAGGGGGGCAGTTCTTC. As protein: CASSAAQGLAGGQFF. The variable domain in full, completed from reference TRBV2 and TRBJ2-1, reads EPEVTQTPSHQVTQMGQEVILRCVPISNHLYFYWYRQILGQKVEFLVSFYNNEISEKSEIFDDQFSVERPDGSNFTLKIRSTKLEDSAMYFCASSAAQGLAGGQFFGPGTRLTVL.

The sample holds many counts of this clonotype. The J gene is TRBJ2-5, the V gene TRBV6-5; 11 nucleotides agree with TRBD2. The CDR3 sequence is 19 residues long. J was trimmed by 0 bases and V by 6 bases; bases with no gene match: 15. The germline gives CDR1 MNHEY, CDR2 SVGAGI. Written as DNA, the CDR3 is TGTGCCAGCAGCTCAGGCAACAAACTAGCGGGGGCGTACCAAGAGACCCAGTACTTC. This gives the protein CASSSGNKLAGAYQETQYF.

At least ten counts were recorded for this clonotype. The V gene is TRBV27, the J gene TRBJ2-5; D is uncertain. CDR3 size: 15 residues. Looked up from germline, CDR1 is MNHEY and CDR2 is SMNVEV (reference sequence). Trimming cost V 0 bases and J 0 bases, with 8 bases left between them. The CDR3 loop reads CASSLSLGYQETQYF. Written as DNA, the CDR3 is TGTGCCAGCAGTTTATCTCTGGGGTACCAAGAGACCCAGTACTTC.

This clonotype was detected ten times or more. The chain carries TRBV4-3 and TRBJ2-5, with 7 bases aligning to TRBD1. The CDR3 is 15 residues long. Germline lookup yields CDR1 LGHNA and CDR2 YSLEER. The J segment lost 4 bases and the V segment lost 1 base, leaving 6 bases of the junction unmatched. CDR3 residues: CASSQGQGGRETQYF. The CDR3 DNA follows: TGCGCCAGCAGCCAAGGACAAGGGGGCAGAGAGACCCAGTACTTC.

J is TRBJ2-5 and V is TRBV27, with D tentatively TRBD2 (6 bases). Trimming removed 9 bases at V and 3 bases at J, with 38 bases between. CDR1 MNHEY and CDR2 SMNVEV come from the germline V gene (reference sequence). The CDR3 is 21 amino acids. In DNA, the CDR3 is TGTGCCAGTCTAGAGGGCAGTTCGGGAGTGGGATCCCGGTTAGGAAAAGAGACCCAGTACTTC. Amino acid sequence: CASLEGSSGVGSRLGKETQYF.

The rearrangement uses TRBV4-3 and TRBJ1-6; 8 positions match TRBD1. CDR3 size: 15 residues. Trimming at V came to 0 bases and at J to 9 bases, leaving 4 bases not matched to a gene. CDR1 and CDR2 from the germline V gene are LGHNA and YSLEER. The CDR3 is CASSQEDRATSPLHF. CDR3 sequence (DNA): TGCGCCAGCAGCCAAGAGGACAGGGCTACTTCACCCCTCCACTTT.

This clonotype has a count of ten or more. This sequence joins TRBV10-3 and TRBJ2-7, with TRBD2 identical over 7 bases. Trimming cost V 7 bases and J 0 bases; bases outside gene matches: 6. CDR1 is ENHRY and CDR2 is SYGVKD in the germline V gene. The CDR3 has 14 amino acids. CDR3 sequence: CAIKVAGDSYEQYF. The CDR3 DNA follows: TGTGCCATCAAGGTGGCGGGGGACTCCTACGAGCAGTACTTC.

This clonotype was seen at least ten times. CDR3 coding DNA: TGCAGCGTCCTACTGGGGTTGCACGAGCAGTACTTC. Translating it yields CSVLLGLHEQYF. The chain links TRBV29-1 to TRBJ2-7; D is ambiguous. V dropped 6 bases and J dropped 5 bases, with 14 bases sitting between them. Germline V gives CDR1 SQVTM, CDR2 ANQGSEA. The CDR3 is 12 residues long.

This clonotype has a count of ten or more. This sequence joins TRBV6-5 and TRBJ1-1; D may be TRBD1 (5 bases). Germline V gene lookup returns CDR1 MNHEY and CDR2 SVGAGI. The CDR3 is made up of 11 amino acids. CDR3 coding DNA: TGTACCGCGGGGCTGAACACTGAAGCTTTCTTT. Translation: CTAGLNTEAFF.

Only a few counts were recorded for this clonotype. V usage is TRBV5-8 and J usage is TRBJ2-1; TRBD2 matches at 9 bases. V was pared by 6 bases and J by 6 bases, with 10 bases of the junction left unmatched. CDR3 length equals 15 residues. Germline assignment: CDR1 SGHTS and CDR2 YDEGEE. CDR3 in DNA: TGTGCCAGCACCCTCGGGCTAGCGGGACCCAATGAGCAGTTCTTC. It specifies CASTLGLAGPNEQFF.